One T cell receptor (beta chain) is described in this entry. A read error may account for a junction end that differs from germline. Everyone who donated was a healthy bone marrow donor. This sample is part of a study of cytomegalovirus exposure and HLA in healthy donors. Whole-study context: An earlier analysis found some 120 million unique TCR beta sequences from about 179 million T cells.

It was with 60 Vbeta and 13 Jbeta primers that the PCR ran. Sequencing was performed with immunoSEQ multiplex PCR; in TCRdb, only in-frame clones are kept and a portion is missing. In the table there are 170,000 or so clones, approximately 80% of which are singletons. The source of this sequence is a woman aged 45-59 years in good health and CMV-seropositive. Sequencing was carried out using PBMCs.

Written as DNA, the CDR3 is TGTGCCAGCAGTACCGGGACCCACAAGGGAGGTACGCAGTATTTT. This gives the protein CASSTGTHKGGTQYF. V is TRBV19 and J is TRBJ2-3; weak D call: TRBD2 (6 bases). CDR1 is LNHDA, CDR2 SQIVND, per germline (reference sequence). CDR3 size: 15 residues.